This TCR beta chain was identified in a study of blood T cell repertoires in COVID-19. Clones were sequenced by immunoSEQ multiplex PCR, and TCRdb holds only the in-frame ones, with some missing. The sample has about 65,000 clones, roughly nine tenths seen once; the top ten hold around 1.3%. CDR3 size: 14 residues. CDR1 is WNHNN, CDR2 SYGVQD, per germline (reference sequence). V lost 3 bases, J lost 9 bases, and 10 bases stayed unmatched. The sequenced sample consisted of peripheral blood. The chain has TRBV10-1 and TRBJ2-7; 8 nucleotides match TRBD2. The TCR comes from a man between 60 and 75 years old with acute or convalescent COVID-19. The CDR3 sequence is CASSDPGTRGLQYF. DNA of the CDR3: TGCGCCAGCAGTGACCCCGGGACTAGGGGTTTGCAGTACTTC.